The clone carrying this T cell receptor (beta chain) was seen repeatedly, ten times or more. The antigen is undetermined. There are 14 residues in the CDR3. Germline V gene data show CDR1 as MNHNS and CDR2 as SASEGT. The V end lost 5 bases, the J end lost 3 bases, and 14 bases lay between the germline ends. TCRdb recomputed calls from the 5' RACE reads with MiXCR, one row per CDR3 protein. The sample yields tens of thousands of distinct CDR3 sequences, roughly a fifth seen once. General observations from the study: Tumor memory CD4+ T cell TCR gene usage was found to cluster with blood and lymph node memory CD4+ cells and with lymph node naive CD4+ cells.

The sorted Tregs were CD4+CD25+CD127-/low cells. The chain carries TRBV6-1 and TRBJ2-7; TRBD2 might be the D (6 bases). Sequenced material: Tregs sorted from blood. This TCR was recovered from a female donor with breast cancer. The CDR3 is CASSRLGLLYEQYF. In DNA, the CDR3 is TGTGCCAGCAGTCGACTAGGGCTCCTCTACGAGCAGTACTTC.